The clone carrying this T cell receptor beta chain was recorded a few times. The antigen remains unidentified. The time point denotes: newly diagnosed GD, antithyroid drugs for less than 3 months. RNA isolated from PBMCs was used to make the TCR library. As collected, the peripheral blood samples measured 8 to 9 milliliters each and went into EDTA tubes. The source of the sample is a study of regulatory T cells in long-lasting Graves disease. Arm-PCR of CDR3 regions with iRepertoire HTBI primers generated TCR beta libraries. TCRdb reanalysed the multiplex PCR reads using MiXCR and keeps one entry per CDR3 protein. The sample lists about 400,000 distinct CDR3 sequences, roughly a sixth occurring once. Study results and limitations: No thyroid tissue was studied; the work used peripheral blood only.

The sample in question was peripheral blood mononuclear cells (PBMCs), obtained at new diagnosis, from a patient treated with antithyroid drugs. The sequence was collected from a female donor with Graves disease.

CDR3 sequence reads: CASSSLGAGELFF. The CDR3 region has the DNA TGTGCCAGCAGTTCGCTAGGGGCCGGGGAGCTGTTTTTT. V usage is TRBV27 and J usage is TRBJ2-2, with a weak D call TRBD1 (5 bases). The CDR3 consists of 13 residues. Trimming removed 4 bases from V and 6 bases from J, with 9 bases in between. CDR1 and CDR2 from the germline V gene are MNHEY and SMNVEV (reference sequence).